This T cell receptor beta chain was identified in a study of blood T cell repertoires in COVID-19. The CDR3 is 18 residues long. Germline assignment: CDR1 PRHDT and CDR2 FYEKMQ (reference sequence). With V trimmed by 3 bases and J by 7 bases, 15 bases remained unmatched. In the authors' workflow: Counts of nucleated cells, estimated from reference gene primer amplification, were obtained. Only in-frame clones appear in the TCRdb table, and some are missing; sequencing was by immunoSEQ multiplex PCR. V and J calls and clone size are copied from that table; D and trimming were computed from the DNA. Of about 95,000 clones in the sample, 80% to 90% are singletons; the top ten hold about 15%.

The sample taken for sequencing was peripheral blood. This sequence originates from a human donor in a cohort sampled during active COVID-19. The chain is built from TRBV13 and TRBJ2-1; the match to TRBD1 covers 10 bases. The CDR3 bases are TGTGCCAGCAGCTTGATCGGGGACAGGGGTGGTTTAGGAAATGAGCAGTTCTTC. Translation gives CASSLIGDRGGLGNEQFF. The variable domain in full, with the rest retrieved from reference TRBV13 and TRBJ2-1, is AAGVIQSPRHLIKEKRETATLKCYPIPRHDTVYWYQQGPGQDPQFLISFYEKMQSDKGSIPDRFSAQQFSDYHSELNMSSLELGDSALYFCASSLIGDRGGLGNEQFFGPGTRLTVL.